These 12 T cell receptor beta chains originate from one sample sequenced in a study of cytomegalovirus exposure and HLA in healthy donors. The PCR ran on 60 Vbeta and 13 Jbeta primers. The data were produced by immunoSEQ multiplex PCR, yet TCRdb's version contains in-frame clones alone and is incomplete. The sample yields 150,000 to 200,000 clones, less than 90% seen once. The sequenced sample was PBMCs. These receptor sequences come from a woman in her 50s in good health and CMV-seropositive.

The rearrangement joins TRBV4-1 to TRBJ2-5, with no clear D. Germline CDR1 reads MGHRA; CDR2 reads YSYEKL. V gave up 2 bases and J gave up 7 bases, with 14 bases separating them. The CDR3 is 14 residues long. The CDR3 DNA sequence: TGCGCCAGCAGCCAACCCACTTTTGCGAGGACCCAGTACTTC. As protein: CASSQPTFARTQYF.

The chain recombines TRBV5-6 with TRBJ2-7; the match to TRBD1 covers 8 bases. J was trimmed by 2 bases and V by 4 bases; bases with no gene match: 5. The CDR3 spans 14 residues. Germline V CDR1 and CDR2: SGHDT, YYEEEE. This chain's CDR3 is CASSITGGTYEQYF. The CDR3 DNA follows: TGTGCCAGCAGCATAACAGGGGGTACCTACGAGCAGTACTTC.

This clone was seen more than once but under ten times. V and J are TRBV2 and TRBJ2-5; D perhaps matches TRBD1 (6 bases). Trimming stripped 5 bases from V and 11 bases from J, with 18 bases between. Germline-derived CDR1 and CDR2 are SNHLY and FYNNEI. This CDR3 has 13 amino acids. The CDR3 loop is CASSYDRSGEQYF. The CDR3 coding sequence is TGTGCCAGCAGTTACGACAGGTCTGGGGAGCAGTACTTC.

In DNA form, the CDR3 reads TGTGCAAGTCGCTTAGGCTGGGACGGGGCGGGAGGGGGGGAGCAGTACTTC. Protein product: CASRLGWDGAGGGEQYF. The chain is built from TRBV12-2 and TRBJ2-7; the listed D gene, TRBD2, was not tested against the DNA. TRBV12-2 is a pseudogene. The CDR3 loop spans 17 amino acids.

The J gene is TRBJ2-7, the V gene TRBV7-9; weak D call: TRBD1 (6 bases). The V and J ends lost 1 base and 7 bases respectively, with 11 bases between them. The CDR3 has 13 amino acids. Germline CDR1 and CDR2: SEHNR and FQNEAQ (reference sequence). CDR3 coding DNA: TGTGCCAGCAGCTTAGTCAGGGGCGGGGAGCAGTACTTC. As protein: CASSLVRGGEQYF.

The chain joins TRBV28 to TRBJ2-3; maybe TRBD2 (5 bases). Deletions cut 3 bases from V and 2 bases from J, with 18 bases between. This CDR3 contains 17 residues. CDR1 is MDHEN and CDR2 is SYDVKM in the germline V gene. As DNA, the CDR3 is TGTGCCAGCAGTTTGGCGGGCCTAAGCGAGTTCACAGATACGCAGTATTTT. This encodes CASSLAGLSEFTDTQYF.

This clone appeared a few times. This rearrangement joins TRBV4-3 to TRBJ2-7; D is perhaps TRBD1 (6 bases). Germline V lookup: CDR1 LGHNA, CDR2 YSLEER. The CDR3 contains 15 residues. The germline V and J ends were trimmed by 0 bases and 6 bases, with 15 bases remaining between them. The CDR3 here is CASSQDMAIGGEQYF. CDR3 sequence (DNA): TGCGCCAGCAGCCAAGATATGGCCATAGGGGGCGAGCAGTACTTC.

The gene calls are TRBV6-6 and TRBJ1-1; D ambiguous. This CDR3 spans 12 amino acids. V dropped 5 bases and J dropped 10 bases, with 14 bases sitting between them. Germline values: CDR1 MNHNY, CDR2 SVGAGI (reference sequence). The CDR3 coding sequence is TGTGCCAGCAGTGTACGGCCAGGCTTAGCTTTCTTT. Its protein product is CASSVRPGLAFF.

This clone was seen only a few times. The CDR3 DNA reads TGTGCCAGCAGCTCCACAGGGGGCGGCCCCATATATGAAAAACTGTTTTTT. The encoded protein is CASSSTGGGPIYEKLFF. The chain employs TRBV28 and TRBJ1-4; 9 nucleotides align to TRBD1. V was clipped by 6 bases and J by 6 bases; unmatched bases: 14. Germline CDR1 MDHEN, CDR2 SYDVKM. The CDR3 contains 17 residues.

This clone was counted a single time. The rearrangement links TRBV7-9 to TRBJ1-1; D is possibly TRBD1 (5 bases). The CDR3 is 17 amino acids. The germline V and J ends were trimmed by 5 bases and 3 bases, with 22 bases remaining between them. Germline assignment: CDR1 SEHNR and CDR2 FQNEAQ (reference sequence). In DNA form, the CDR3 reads TGTGCCAGCAGCCAACCCCGGGGGGGAGGGAGGGACACTGAAGCTTTCTTT. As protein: CASSQPRGGGRDTEAFF.

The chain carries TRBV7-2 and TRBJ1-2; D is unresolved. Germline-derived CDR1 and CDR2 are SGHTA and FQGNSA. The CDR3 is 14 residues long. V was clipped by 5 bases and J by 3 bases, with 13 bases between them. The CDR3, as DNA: TGTGCCAGCAGCATCAACCCGGAGGACTATGGCTACACCTTC. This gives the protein CASSINPEDYGYTF.

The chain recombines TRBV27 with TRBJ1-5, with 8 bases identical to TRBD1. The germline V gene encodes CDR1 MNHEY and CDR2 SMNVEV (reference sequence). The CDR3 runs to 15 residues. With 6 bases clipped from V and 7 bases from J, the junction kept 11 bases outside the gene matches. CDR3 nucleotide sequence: TGTGCCAGCAGCAATGTCCAGGGGGCGTACCAGCCCCAGCATTTT. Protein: CASSNVQGAYQPQHF.